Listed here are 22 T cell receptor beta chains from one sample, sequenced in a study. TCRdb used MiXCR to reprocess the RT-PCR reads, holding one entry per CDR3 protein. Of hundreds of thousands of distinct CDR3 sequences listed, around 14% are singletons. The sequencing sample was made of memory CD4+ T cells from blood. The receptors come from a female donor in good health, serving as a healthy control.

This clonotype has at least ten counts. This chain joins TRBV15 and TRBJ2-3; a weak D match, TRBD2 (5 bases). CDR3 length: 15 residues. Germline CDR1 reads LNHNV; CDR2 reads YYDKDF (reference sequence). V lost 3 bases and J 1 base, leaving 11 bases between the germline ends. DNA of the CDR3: TGTGCCACCAGCAGGTCCGGAGGTCGCACAGATACGCAGTATTTT. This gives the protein CATSRSGGRTDTQYF.

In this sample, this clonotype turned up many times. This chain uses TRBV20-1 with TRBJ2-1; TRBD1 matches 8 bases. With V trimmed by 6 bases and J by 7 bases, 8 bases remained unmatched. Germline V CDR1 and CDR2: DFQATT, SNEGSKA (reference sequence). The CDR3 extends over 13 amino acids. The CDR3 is CSAHLDRGNEQFF. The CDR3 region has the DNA TGCAGTGCCCATCTCGACAGGGGAAATGAGCAGTTCTTC.

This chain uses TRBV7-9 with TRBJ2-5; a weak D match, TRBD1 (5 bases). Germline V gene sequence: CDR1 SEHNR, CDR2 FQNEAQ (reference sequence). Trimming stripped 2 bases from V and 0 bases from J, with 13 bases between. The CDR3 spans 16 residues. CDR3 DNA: TGTGCCAGCAGCTTATTAGGGGCGGTCGACCAAGAGACCCAGTACTTC. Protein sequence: CASSLLGAVDQETQYF.

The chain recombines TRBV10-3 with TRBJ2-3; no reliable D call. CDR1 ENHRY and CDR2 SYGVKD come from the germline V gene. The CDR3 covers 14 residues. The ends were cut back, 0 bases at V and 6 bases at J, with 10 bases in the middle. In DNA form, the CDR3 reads TGTGCCATCAGTGAGTCGATAGGGCGGGATACGCAGTATTTT. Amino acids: CAISESIGRDTQYF.

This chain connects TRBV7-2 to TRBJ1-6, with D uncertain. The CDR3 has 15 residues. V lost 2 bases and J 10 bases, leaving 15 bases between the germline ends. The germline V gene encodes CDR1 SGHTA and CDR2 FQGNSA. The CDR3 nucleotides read TGTGCCAGCAGCTTATATCAAGTCGAGGGATCACCCCTCCACTTT. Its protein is CASSLYQVEGSPLHF.

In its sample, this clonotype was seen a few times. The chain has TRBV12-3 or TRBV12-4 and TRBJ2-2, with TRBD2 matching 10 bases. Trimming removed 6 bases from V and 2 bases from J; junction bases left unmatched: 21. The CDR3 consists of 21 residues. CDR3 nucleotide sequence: TGTGCCAGCAGGAGAGGCCCAGGGATGTTTAGCGGGAGGTTAAACACCGGGGAGCTGTTTTTT. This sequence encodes CASRRGPGMFSGRLNTGELFF.

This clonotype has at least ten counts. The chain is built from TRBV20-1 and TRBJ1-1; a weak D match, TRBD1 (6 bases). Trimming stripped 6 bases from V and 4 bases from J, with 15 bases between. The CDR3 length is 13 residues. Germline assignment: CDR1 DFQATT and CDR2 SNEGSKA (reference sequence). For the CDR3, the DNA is TGCAGTGCCGACCTTCAACAGGGCACTGAAGCTTTCTTT. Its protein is CSADLQQGTEAFF.

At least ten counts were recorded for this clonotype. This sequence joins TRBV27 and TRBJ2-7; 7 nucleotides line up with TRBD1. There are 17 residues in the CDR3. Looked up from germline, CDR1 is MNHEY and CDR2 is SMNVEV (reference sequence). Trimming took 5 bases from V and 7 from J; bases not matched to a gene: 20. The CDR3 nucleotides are TGTGCCAGCAGTCCATCCAAGACAGGGTTTCGGGCTAGTGAGCAGTACTTC. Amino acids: CASSPSKTGFRASEQYF.

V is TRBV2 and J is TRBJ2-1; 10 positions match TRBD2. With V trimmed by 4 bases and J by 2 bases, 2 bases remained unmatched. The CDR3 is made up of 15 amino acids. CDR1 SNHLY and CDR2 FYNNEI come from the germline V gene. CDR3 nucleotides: TGTGCCAGCAGTGGGACTAGCGGTCCCTACAATGAGCAGTTCTTC. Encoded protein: CASSGTSGPYNEQFF.

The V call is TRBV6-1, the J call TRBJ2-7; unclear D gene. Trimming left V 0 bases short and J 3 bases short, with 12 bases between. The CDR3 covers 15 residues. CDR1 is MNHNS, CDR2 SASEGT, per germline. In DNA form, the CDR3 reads TGTGCCAGCAGTGAAGCGCTTGGAGCTCTCTACGAGCAGTACTTC. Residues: CASSEALGALYEQYF.

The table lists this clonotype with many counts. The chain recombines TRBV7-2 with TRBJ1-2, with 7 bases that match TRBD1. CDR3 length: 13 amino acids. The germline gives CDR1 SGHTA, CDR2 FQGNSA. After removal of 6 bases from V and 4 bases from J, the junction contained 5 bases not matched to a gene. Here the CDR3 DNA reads TGTGCCAGCAGGCCTACAGGGGTCTATGGCTACACCTTC. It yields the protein CASRPTGVYGYTF. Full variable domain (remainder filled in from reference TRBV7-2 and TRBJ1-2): GAGVSQSPSNKVTEKGKDVELRCDPISGHTALYWYRQSLGQGLEFLIYFQGNSAPDKSGLPSDRFSAERTGGSVSTLTIQRTQQEDSAVYLCASRPTGVYGYTFGSGTRLTVV.

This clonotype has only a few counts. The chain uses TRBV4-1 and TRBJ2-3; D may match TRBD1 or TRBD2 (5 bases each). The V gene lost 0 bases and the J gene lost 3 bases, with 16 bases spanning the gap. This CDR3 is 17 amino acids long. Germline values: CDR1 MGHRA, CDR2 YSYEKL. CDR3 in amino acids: CASSQDGGGSRTDTQYF. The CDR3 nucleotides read TGCGCCAGCAGCCAAGATGGGGGTGGGTCACGGACAGATACGCAGTATTTT.

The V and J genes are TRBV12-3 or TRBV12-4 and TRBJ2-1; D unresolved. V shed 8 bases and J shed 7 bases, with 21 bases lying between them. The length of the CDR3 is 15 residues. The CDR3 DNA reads TGTGCCAGCCAACCTCAAGGCCCCCGGGCTAATGAGCAGTTCTTC. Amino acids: CASQPQGPRANEQFF.

The CDR3 nucleotides read TGTGCCAGCAGTTCCGGGATCGGGGGTCAGCCCCAGCATTTT. It yields the protein CASSSGIGGQPQHF. This chain uses TRBV28 with TRBJ1-5, with D tentatively TRBD1 (5 bases). V was shortened by 4 bases and J by 6 bases, with 13 bases between the two germline ends. The CDR3 length is 14 residues. Per the germline V gene, CDR1 is MDHEN and CDR2 is SYDVKM.

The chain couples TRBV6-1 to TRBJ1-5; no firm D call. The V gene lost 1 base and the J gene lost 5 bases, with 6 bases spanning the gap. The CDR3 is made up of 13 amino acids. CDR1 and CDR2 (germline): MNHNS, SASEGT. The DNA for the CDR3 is TGTGCCAGCAGTGAAGTCGATGATCAGCCCCAGCATTTT. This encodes CASSEVDDQPQHF.

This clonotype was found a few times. The CDR3 DNA is TGTGCCTGGACCGTCTCCTACAATGAGCAGTTCTTC. Amino acids: CAWTVSYNEQFF. The genes are TRBV30 and TRBJ2-1; D gene unclear. CDR1 and CDR2 (germline): GTSNPN, SVGIG (reference sequence). V was trimmed by 4 bases and J by 0 bases, leaving 4 bases between them. The CDR3 is made up of 12 amino acids.

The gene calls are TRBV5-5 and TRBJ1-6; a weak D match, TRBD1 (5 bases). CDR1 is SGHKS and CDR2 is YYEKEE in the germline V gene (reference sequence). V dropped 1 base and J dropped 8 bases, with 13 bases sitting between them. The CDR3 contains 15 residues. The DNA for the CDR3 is TGTGCCAGCAGCTTGCTCATAGGGACCGATTCACCCCTCCACTTT. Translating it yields CASSLLIGTDSPLHF. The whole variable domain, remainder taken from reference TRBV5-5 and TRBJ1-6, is DAGVTQSPTHLIKTRGQQVTLRCSPISGHKSVSWYQQVLGQGPQFIFQYYEKEERGRGNFPDRFSARQFPNYSSELNVNALLLGDSALYLCASSLLIGTDSPLHFGNGTRLTVT.

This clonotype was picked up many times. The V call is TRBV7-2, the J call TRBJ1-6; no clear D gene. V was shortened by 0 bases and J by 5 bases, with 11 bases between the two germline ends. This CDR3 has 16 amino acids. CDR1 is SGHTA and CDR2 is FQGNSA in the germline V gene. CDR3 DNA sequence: TGTGCCAGCAGCTTAGCCGCTTTAACAGATAATTCACCCCTCCACTTT. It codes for CASSLAALTDNSPLHF. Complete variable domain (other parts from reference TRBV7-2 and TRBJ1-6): GAGVSQSPSNKVTEKGKDVELRCDPISGHTALYWYRQSLGQGLEFLIYFQGNSAPDKSGLPSDRFSAERTGGSVSTLTIQRTQQEDSAVYLCASSLAALTDNSPLHFGNGTRLTVT.

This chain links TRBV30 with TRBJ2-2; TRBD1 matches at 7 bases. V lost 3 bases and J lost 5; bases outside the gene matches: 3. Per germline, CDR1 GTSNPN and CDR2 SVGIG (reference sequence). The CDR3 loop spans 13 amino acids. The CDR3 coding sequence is TGTGCCTGGAGCCCACAGGGGACCGGGGAGCTGTTTTTT. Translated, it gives CAWSPQGTGELFF.

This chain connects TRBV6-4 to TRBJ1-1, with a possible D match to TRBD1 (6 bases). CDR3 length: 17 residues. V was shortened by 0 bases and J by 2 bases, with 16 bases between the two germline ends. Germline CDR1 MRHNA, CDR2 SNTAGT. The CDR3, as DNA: TGTGCCAGCAGTGACTCGCCTTCGCGGGACATTAACACTGAAGCTTTCTTT. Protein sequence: CASSDSPSRDINTEAFF.

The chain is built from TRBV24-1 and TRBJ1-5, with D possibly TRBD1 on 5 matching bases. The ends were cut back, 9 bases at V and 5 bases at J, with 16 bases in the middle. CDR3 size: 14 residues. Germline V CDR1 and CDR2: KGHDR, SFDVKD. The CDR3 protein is CATGPGGWDQPQHF. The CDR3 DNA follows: TGTGCCACCGGTCCGGGGGGATGGGATCAGCCCCAGCATTTT.

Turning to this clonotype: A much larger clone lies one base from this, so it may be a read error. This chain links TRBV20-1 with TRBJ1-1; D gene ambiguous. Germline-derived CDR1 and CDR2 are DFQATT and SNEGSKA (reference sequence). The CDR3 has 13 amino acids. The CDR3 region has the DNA TGCAGTGCTAGAGCCGACACTAACACTGAAGCTTTATTT. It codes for CSARADTNTEALF.